This passage covers 15 T cell receptor beta chains from one sample sequenced in a study of shared clonotypes between healthy human individuals. Using immunoSEQ multiplex PCR, the repertoire was profiled, and TCRdb retains in-frame clones only, with some absent. Among fewer than 2.5 million clones listed, 80% to 95% were seen once. The sequenced sample consisted of naive CD4+ T cells from PBMCs. Subset noted: CD45RA+ positively selected. These receptors all come from a man younger than 30 in good health. Some clones in this sample may be carry-over from other donors' samples.

Here the CDR3 reads CASSPSTTGMNTEAFF. The DNA of the CDR3 is TGCGCCAGCAGCCCATCTACGACAGGGATGAACACTGAAGCTTTCTTT. The gene calls are TRBV5-1 and TRBJ1-1; 7 bases fit TRBD1. Germline loops: CDR1 SGHRS, CDR2 YFSETQ. The V and J ends lost 4 bases and 0 bases, in that order; junction bases with no gene match: 9. The CDR3 length is 16 residues.

The rearrangement joins TRBV6-4 to TRBJ2-2; D gene uncertain. The CDR3 runs to 13 residues. The ends were cut back, 5 bases at V and 3 bases at J, with 7 bases in the middle. CDR1 and CDR2 (germline): MRHNA, SNTAGT. The CDR3 DNA reads as TGTGCCAGCAGTCCCGGGCACACCGGGGAGCTGTTTTTT. Its protein product is CASSPGHTGELFF.

This clone was seen a single time. V and J are TRBV28 and TRBJ2-7, with 10 nucleotides matching TRBD2. The J segment lost 4 bases and the V segment lost 5 bases, leaving 8 bases of the junction unmatched. Germline V CDR1 and CDR2: MDHEN, SYDVKM. The CDR3 contains 15 residues. DNA of the CDR3: TGTGCCAGCAGTCGGTCAGCGGGAGGGAAATACGAGCAGTACTTC. Its protein product is CASSRSAGGKYEQYF.

The chain carries TRBV14 and TRBJ2-1; D gene uncertain. The germline CDR1 and CDR2 sequences are SGHDN and FVKESK. CDR3 length: 11 amino acids. V was cut by 4 bases and J by 12 bases, with 10 bases left in between. CDR3 amino acids: CASSPWGSQFF. CDR3 DNA: TGTGCCAGCAGCCCGTGGGGATCGCAGTTCTTC. The full variable domain, completed using reference TRBV14 and TRBJ2-1, is EAGVTQFPSHSVIEKGQTVTLRCDPISGHDNLYWYRRVMGKEIKFLLHFVKESKQDESGMPNNRFLAERTGGTYSTLKVQPAELEDSGVYFCASSPWGSQFFGPGTRLTVL.

The chain is built from TRBV11-2 and TRBJ2-7; possibly TRBD1 for D (6 bases). Trimming took off 5 bases at V and 3 bases at J, with 14 bases between the two ends. The germline V gene has CDR1 SGHAT and CDR2 FQNNGV. The CDR3 runs 14 residues. The CDR3 coding sequence is TGTGCCAGCAGCCCCAGACAGGCCCACTACGAGCAGTACTTC. Translated: CASSPRQAHYEQYF.

The chain joins TRBV6-1 to TRBJ2-7; TRBD2 aligns across 12 bases. CDR3 length: 14 residues. Per the germline V gene, CDR1 is MNHNS and CDR2 is SASEGT. The V and J ends lost 4 bases and 4 bases, in that order; junction bases with no gene match: 2. CDR3 protein: CASSGGLAGYEQYF. The CDR3 DNA is TGTGCCAGCAGTGGAGGACTAGCGGGGTACGAGCAGTACTTC.

The V and J genes are TRBV7-9 and TRBJ1-2, with D tentatively TRBD1 (6 bases). Germline assignment: CDR1 SEHNR and CDR2 FQNEAQ (reference sequence). Trimming cost V 4 bases and J 3 bases, with 9 bases left between them. The CDR3 contains 13 residues. Here the CDR3 DNA reads TGTGCCAGCAGCTCGGGGGGCGACTATGGCTACACCTTC. Protein: CASSSGGDYGYTF.

This chain joins TRBV6-6 and TRBJ2-1, with D unresolved. The CDR3 is 11 amino acids. V dropped 5 bases and J dropped 8 bases, with 7 bases sitting between them. Germline V gene data show CDR1 as MNHNY and CDR2 as SVGAGI (reference sequence). DNA of the CDR3: TGTGCCAGCAGTACGTGGGATGAGCAGTTCTTC. The encoded protein is CASSTWDEQFF.

CDR3 bases: TGCGCCAGCAGCCAAAACCCGGGAGAGGATTACAATGAGCAGTTCTTC. It specifies CASSQNPGEDYNEQFF. The chain links TRBV4-1 to TRBJ2-1; maybe TRBD2 (6 bases). V was trimmed by 2 bases and J by 4 bases, leaving 15 bases between them. The length of the CDR3 is 16 residues. CDR1 is MGHRA and CDR2 is YSYEKL in the germline V gene.

The CDR3 DNA reads TGTGCCAGCAGCCCGAGGCCGGGACAGACTTACGAGCAGTACTTC. It translates to CASSPRPGQTYEQYF. This chain uses TRBV14 with TRBJ2-7; 7 bases map to TRBD1. This CDR3 contains 15 residues. Germline loops: CDR1 SGHDN, CDR2 FVKESK. With V trimmed by 4 bases and J by 4 bases, 10 bases remained unmatched.

As to this clone: This sample also contains other DNA sequences that code for the same CDR3. The chain carries TRBV6-1 and TRBJ2-7; TRBD1 might be the D (6 bases). Germline V CDR1 and CDR2: MNHNS, SASEGT. The V and J ends lost 8 bases and 0 bases respectively, with 11 bases between them. The CDR3 totals 13 residues. CDR3 amino acids: CASGRDNSYEQYF. In DNA form, the CDR3 reads TGTGCCAGCGGCCGGGACAACTCCTACGAGCAGTACTTC.

The gene calls are TRBV6-6 and TRBJ2-7; possible D gene TRBD2, 6 bases. CDR1 is MNHNY and CDR2 is SVGAGI in the germline V gene (reference sequence). The CDR3 covers 13 residues. Trimming cost V 6 bases and J 9 bases, with 18 bases left between them. The CDR3 protein is CASSETSSGVQYF. The CDR3 DNA follows: TGTGCCAGCAGCGAGACTAGTTCCGGGGTGCAGTACTTC.

This rearrangement joins TRBV18 to TRBJ1-5; D ambiguous. This CDR3 comprises 15 residues. The V and J ends lost 6 bases and 2 bases respectively, with 14 bases between them. Germline-derived CDR1 and CDR2 are KGHSH and LQKENI. The CDR3 DNA follows: TGTGCCAGCTCCCTCGGGCCAAGGGGCAATCAGCCCCAGCATTTT. Translated: CASSLGPRGNQPQHF. The entire variable domain, with the rest obtained from reference TRBV18 and TRBJ1-5, is as follows: NAGVMQNPRHLVRRRGQEARLRCSPMKGHSHVYWYRQLPEEGLKFMVYLQKENIIDESGMPKERFSAEFPKEGPSILRIQQVVRGDSAAYFCASSLGPRGNQPQHFGDGTRLSIL.

This clone was detected once. The genes are TRBV18 and TRBJ2-1; D is unclear. Germline loops: CDR1 KGHSH, CDR2 LQKENI. The CDR3 is made up of 14 amino acids. With 3 bases removed from V and 5 bases from J, the gap between germline ends came to 11 bases. In nucleotides, the CDR3 is TGTGCCAGCTCACCGAGGCGGCAGAACAATGAGCAGTTCTTC. Amino acids: CASSPRRQNNEQFF.

This chain uses TRBV29-1 with TRBJ2-1; D gene ambiguous. The CDR3 is 12 amino acids. V dropped 6 bases and J dropped 6 bases, with 12 bases sitting between them. The germline CDR1 and CDR2 sequences are SQVTM and ANQGSEA. CDR3 region: CSVGRLSNEQFF. The CDR3 nucleotides are TGCAGCGTCGGACGACTTTCCAATGAGCAGTTCTTC.